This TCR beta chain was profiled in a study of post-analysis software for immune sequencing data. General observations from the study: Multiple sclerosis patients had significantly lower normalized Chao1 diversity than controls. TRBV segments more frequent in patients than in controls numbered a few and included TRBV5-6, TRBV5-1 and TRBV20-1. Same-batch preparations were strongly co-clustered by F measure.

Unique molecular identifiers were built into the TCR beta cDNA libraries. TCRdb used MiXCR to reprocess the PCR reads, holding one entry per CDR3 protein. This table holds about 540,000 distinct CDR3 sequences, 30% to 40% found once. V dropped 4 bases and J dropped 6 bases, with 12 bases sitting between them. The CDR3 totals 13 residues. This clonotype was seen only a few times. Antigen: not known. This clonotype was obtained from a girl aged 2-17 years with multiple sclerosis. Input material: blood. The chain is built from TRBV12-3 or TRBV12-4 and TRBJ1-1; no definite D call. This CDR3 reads CASSSSPRPEAFF. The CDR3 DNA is TGTGCCAGCAGTTCGTCCCCTCGACCTGAAGCTTTCTTT.